These 18 T cell receptor beta chains were all obtained from the same sample, sequenced in a study of T-cell memory formation after mild COVID-19. Each CDR3 protein gets one entry after TCRdb re-called the 5' RACE reads with MiXCR. The data hold approximately 290,000 distinct CDR3 sequences, with roughly 8.2% observed a single time. The material sequenced was PBMCs or a T cell subset sorted from them (not recorded which). These receptors came from a man between 18 and 35 years old who had mild COVID-19 (a few samples of this study predate the infection). Cell type and time point are not known.

The genes are TRBV7-2 and TRBJ2-3, with D maybe TRBD1 (6 bases). Germline CDR1 reads SGHTA; CDR2 reads FQGNSA. V lost 5 bases, J lost 5 bases, and 20 bases lay in between. The CDR3 loop spans 16 amino acids. CDR3 sequence reads: CASSLPGGADRDTQYF. The CDR3 coding sequence is TGTGCCAGCAGCCTCCCTGGGGGCGCGGATAGAGATACGCAGTATTTT. Combining the CDR3 with reference TRBV7-2 and TRBJ2-3 gives the whole variable domain GAGVSQSPSNKVTEKGKDVELRCDPISGHTALYWYRQSLGQGLEFLIYFQGNSAPDKSGLPSDRFSAERTGGSVSTLTIQRTQQEDSAVYLCASSLPGGADRDTQYFGPGTRLTVL.

V is TRBV27 and J is TRBJ2-7, with D tentatively TRBD1 (5 bases). CDR3 length equals 15 residues. The V gene's germline CDR1 is MNHEY and CDR2 SMNVEV (reference sequence). Trimming removed 6 bases at V and 0 bases at J, with 15 bases between. CDR3 region: CASRPGFSGSYEQYV. The CDR3 DNA reads as TGTGCCAGCAGACCAGGGTTCTCGGGCTCCTACGAGCAGTACGTC.

This clonotype was seen more than once but under ten times. This rearrangement joins TRBV4-2 to TRBJ2-3, with 9 nucleotides matching TRBD2. Germline CDR1 and CDR2: LGHNA and YNFKEQ. This CDR3 is built from 17 residues. V lost 3 bases to trimming and J lost 2 bases; unmatched junction nucleotides: 9. CDR3 in DNA: TGTGCCAGCAGCCAGACCGTCAGCGGGGGGCTCACAGATACGCAGTATTTT. This sequence encodes CASSQTVSGGLTDTQYF.

This clonotype was recorded many times. V gene TRBV7-2 combines with J gene TRBJ2-5; TRBD1 matches at 11 bases. CDR1 and CDR2 (germline): SGHTA, FQGNSA. The CDR3 is 17 amino acids. Unmatched junction bases numbered 7, after V lost 3 bases and J lost 1 base. The CDR3 sequence: CASSLGTGGVIQETQYF. CDR3 DNA sequence: TGTGCCAGCAGCTTGGGGACAGGGGGTGTTATCCAAGAGACCCAGTACTTC. Full variable domain (remainder filled in from reference TRBV7-2 and TRBJ2-5): GAGVSQSPSNKVTEKGKDVELRCDPISGHTALYWYRQSLGQGLEFLIYFQGNSAPDKSGLPSDRFSAERTGGSVSTLTIQRTQQEDSAVYLCASSLGTGGVIQETQYFGPGTRLLVL.

This clonotype was detected only a few times. The V gene is TRBV5-1, the J gene TRBJ2-1; no definite D call. The V gene lost 1 base and the J gene lost 0 bases, with 11 bases spanning the gap. The CDR3 runs to 16 residues. Per the germline V gene, CDR1 is SGHRS and CDR2 is YFSETQ. Here the CDR3 reads CASSLSRSSSYNEQFF. CDR3 bases: TGCGCCAGCAGCTTGAGCAGGTCCAGCTCCTACAATGAGCAGTTCTTC.

This clonotype showed up many times. The CDR3 nucleotides are TGTGCCAGCAGACAGAGACAGGGTAAAGAGACCCAGTACTTC. Translation: CASRQRQGKETQYF. The chain joins TRBV7-2 to TRBJ2-5; 7 bases match TRBD1. V lost 6 bases to trimming and J lost 3 bases; unmatched junction nucleotides: 7. The CDR3 runs to 14 residues. Looked up from germline, CDR1 is SGHTA and CDR2 is FQGNSA.

This clonotype came up many times. The chain couples TRBV18 to TRBJ1-2, with 10 bases identical to TRBD1. Germline V gene sequence: CDR1 KGHSH, CDR2 LQKENI. J lost 5 bases, V lost 3 bases, and 3 bases had no gene match. This CDR3 region has 14 residues. CDR3 protein: CASSPWDRGYGYTF. The CDR3 DNA is TGTGCCAGCTCACCTTGGGACAGGGGATATGGCTACACCTTC.

The chain links TRBV29-1 to TRBJ1-1; tentatively, D is TRBD1 (5 bases). Germline V gene sequence: CDR1 SQVTM, CDR2 ANQGSEA. V was pared by 1 base and J by 0 bases, with 6 bases between. CDR3 length: 13 residues. The CDR3 loop is CSVEGQLNTEAFF. The CDR3 DNA reads TGCAGCGTTGAAGGACAGCTGAACACTGAAGCTTTCTTT.

There are a few counts of this clonotype. V usage is TRBV6-5 and J usage is TRBJ2-7; 9 nucleotides match TRBD2. Germline V gene data show CDR1 as MNHEY and CDR2 as SVGAGI. The CDR3 loop spans 14 amino acids. V dropped 3 bases and J dropped 5; count of bases not matched to a gene: 5. In nucleotides, the CDR3 is TGTGCCAGCAGTTATAGCGGGGGAGGTAACGAGCAGTACTTC. Translation: CASSYSGGGNEQYF.

This clonotype turned up a few times. V gene TRBV12-3 or TRBV12-4 combines with J gene TRBJ2-6; a possible D gene is TRBD1 (6 bases). The CDR3 covers 15 residues. V lost 6 bases to trimming and J lost 2 bases, with 11 bases between them. The CDR3 coding sequence is TGTGCCAGCAGCACTACAGGGACTGGGGCCAACGTCCTGACTTTC. Its protein product is CASSTTGTGANVLTF.

This clonotype was seen repeatedly, ten times or more. The CDR3 is CASSFWGGPTDTQYF. CDR3 bases: TGTGCCAGCAGCTTTTGGGGGGGGCCCACAGATACGCAGTATTTT. This chain links TRBV7-2 with TRBJ2-3; tentatively, D is TRBD2 (7 bases). Germline lookup yields CDR1 SGHTA and CDR2 FQGNSA. Trimming removed 3 bases at V and 2 bases at J, with 12 bases between. The length of the CDR3 is 15 residues.

The gene calls are TRBV28 and TRBJ2-1; maybe TRBD1 (6 bases). Germline assignment: CDR1 MDHEN and CDR2 SYDVKM. Trimming stripped 4 bases from V and 0 bases from J, with 16 bases between. The CDR3 covers 17 residues. The CDR3 DNA follows: TGTGCCAGCAGTTCCGTCAGGGGCCCGAGCTCCTACAATGAGCAGTTCTTC. Translation: CASSSVRGPSSYNEQFF.

This clonotype was seen ten or more times. The chain links TRBV20-1 to TRBJ1-2; D is ambiguous. V dropped 6 bases and J dropped 5 bases, with 10 bases sitting between them. Germline assignment: CDR1 DFQATT and CDR2 SNEGSKA (reference sequence). This CDR3 has 11 residues. The CDR3 spells CSALSEYGYTF. The CDR3 DNA reads TGCAGTGCCTTGAGCGAGTATGGCTACACCTTC.

This clonotype was observed at least ten times. The V and J genes are TRBV7-2 and TRBJ2-7, with 9 bases that match TRBD1. Germline-derived CDR1 and CDR2 are SGHTA and FQGNSA. The CDR3 spans 13 residues. The trim removed 3 bases at V and 5 bases at J, leaving 2 bases unmatched. The CDR3 bases are TGTGCCAGCAGCTTCACAGGGGGCCACGAGCAGTACGTC. This encodes CASSFTGGHEQYV.

The chain recombines TRBV2 with TRBJ2-1; D may match TRBD1 or TRBD2 (5 bases each). The V gene's germline CDR1 is SNHLY and CDR2 FYNNEI. The ends were cut back, 4 bases at V and 10 bases at J, with 26 bases in the middle. The CDR3 consists of 17 residues. The CDR3 DNA reads as TGTGCCAGCAGTGGCGGCCACCCCGGGGACCCCCCCAGGGAGCAGTTCTTC. Its protein is CASSGGHPGDPPREQFF. The full variable domain, rest sourced from reference TRBV2 and TRBJ2-1, is EPEVTQTPSHQVTQMGQEVILRCVPISNHLYFYWYRQILGQKVEFLVSFYNNEISEKSEIFDDQFSVERPDGSNFTLKIRSTKLEDSAMYFCASSGGHPGDPPREQFFGPGTRLTVL.

The chain combines TRBV7-2 with TRBJ2-3, with D unclear. The V end lost 1 base, the J end lost 2 bases, and 10 bases lay between the germline ends. This CDR3 comprises 15 residues. CDR1 and CDR2 from the germline V gene are SGHTA and FQGNSA. CDR3 region: CASSLGPLFTDTQYF. Here the CDR3 DNA reads TGTGCCAGCAGCTTAGGCCCTCTGTTCACAGATACGCAGTATTTT.

This clonotype was recorded a few times. V and J are TRBV10-2 and TRBJ2-5; the match to TRBD2 covers 11 bases. The CDR3 covers 16 residues. The germline V gene has CDR1 WSHSY and CDR2 SAAADI. Trimming cost V 3 bases and J 7 bases; bases outside gene matches: 10. The CDR3 reads CASSDRLAGGHGTQYF. Written as DNA, the CDR3 is TGCGCCAGCAGTGACCGATTAGCGGGGGGGCACGGGACCCAGTACTTC.

The V call is TRBV29-1, the J call TRBJ1-2; the D gene is possibly TRBD1 (5 bases). The CDR3 is made up of 13 amino acids. Per the germline V gene, CDR1 is SQVTM and CDR2 is ANQGSEA. With 4 bases removed from V and 0 bases from J, the gap between germline ends came to 9 bases. DNA of the CDR3: TGCAGCGTTGGGGACGTATCTAACTATGGCTACACCTTC. It specifies CSVGDVSNYGYTF. The full variable domain, rest sourced from reference TRBV29-1 and TRBJ1-2, is SAVISQKPSRDICQRGTSLTIQCQVDSQVTMMFWYRQQPGQSLTLIATANQGSEATYESGFVIDKFPISRPNLTFSTLTVSNMSPEDSSIYLCSVGDVSNYGYTFGSGTRLTVV.